The 27 T cell receptor beta chains given below trace back to one sample, sequenced in a study of CD8 T cells in Susac syndrome. A quantity of roughly 0.5 to 1 ug RNA underwent reverse transcription using random hexamers. TCRdb called the immunoSEQ multiplex PCR reads again in MiXCR, with one record for every CDR3 protein. The sample includes some 150,000 distinct CDR3 sequences, approximately 95% seen only once; the top ten take approximately 0.15%. Material: CD4+ T cells from PBMCs. The receptors stem from a human donor with Susac syndrome.

The genes are TRBV3-1 and TRBJ1-5; maybe TRBD1 (5 bases). With 0 bases removed from V and 4 bases from J, the gap between germline ends came to 10 bases. This CDR3 contains 15 residues. Germline CDR1 is LGHDT and CDR2 is YNNKEL (reference sequence). CDR3 sequence reads: CASSQDIRGNQPQHF. The CDR3 DNA is TGTGCCAGCAGCCAAGATATTAGGGGTAATCAGCCCCAGCATTTT.

The chain recombines TRBV20-1 with TRBJ1-1; D perhaps matches TRBD1 (5 bases). V was cut by 2 bases and J by 1 base, with 5 bases left in between. Germline V CDR1 and CDR2: DFQATT, SNEGSKA (reference sequence). The CDR3 is 12 residues long. The CDR3: CSARQGNTEAFF. The DNA of the CDR3 is TGCAGTGCTAGACAGGGGAACACTGAAGCTTTCTTT.

V gene TRBV12-3 or TRBV12-4 combines with J gene TRBJ2-5; 7 bases line up with TRBD1. This CDR3 is built from 14 residues. V trimming: 7 bases; J trimming: 7 bases; junction bases outside the gene matches: 12. CDR3 coding DNA: TGTGCCAGCACTAGGGGGCTTGGTCCGCCGACCCAGTACTTC. Translating gives CASTRGLGPPTQYF.

The chain joins TRBV29-1 to TRBJ2-7; D gene ambiguous. V lost 4 bases to trimming and J lost 3 bases, with 7 bases between them. The germline gives CDR1 SQVTM, CDR2 ANQGSEA. The CDR3 spans 11 residues. The CDR3 nucleotides are TGCAGCGTTGGAGACGGCTACGAGCAGTACTTC. Its protein product is CSVGDGYEQYF.

The chain employs TRBV20-1 and TRBJ1-5, with 10 bases identical to TRBD1. The CDR3 spans 16 residues. Germline CDR1 reads DFQATT; CDR2 reads SNEGSKA (reference sequence). After removal of 3 bases from V and 5 bases from J, the junction contained 10 bases not matched to a gene. CDR3 sequence reads: CSASARGQGSDQPQHF. The CDR3 DNA reads as TGCAGTGCTAGTGCCCGGGGACAGGGGAGCGATCAGCCCCAGCATTTT.

This clonotype was counted once. The rearrangement links TRBV7-9 to TRBJ2-3, with 7 bases identical to TRBD1. The CDR3 length is 13 residues. V lost 0 bases, J lost 7 bases, and 1 base stayed unmatched. From germline, CDR1 is SEHNR and CDR2 FQNEAQ (reference sequence). The CDR3 bases are TGTGCCAGCAGCTTAGCGGGACAGAATACGCAGTATTTT. Amino acids: CASSLAGQNTQYF.

The V call is TRBV6-2 or TRBV6-3, the J call TRBJ2-1; 7 bases agree with TRBD1. V trimming: 7 bases; J trimming: 7 bases; junction bases outside the gene matches: 13. The CDR3 consists of 15 residues. In germline, CDR1 is MNHEY, CDR2 SVGEGT. The CDR3 loop reads CASTQPGTVKNEQFF. DNA of the CDR3: TGTGCCAGCACCCAGCCGGGGACAGTGAAGAATGAGCAGTTCTTC.

The V gene is TRBV6-5, the J gene TRBJ1-6; maybe TRBD1 (5 bases). The germline V gene has CDR1 MNHEY and CDR2 SVGAGI. CDR3 length: 16 amino acids. The V end lost 2 bases, the J end lost 8 bases, and 16 bases lay between the germline ends. The CDR3: CASSYGTYSSDSPLHF. The CDR3 nucleotides read TGTGCCAGCAGTTACGGGACGTACTCTTCGGATTCACCCCTCCACTTT.

This clonotype was found once. The CDR3: CSVGGRGRTWEQYF. The DNA of the CDR3 is TGCAGTGTTGGTGGGCGGGGGAGAACTTGGGAGCAGTACTTC. The chain combines TRBV20-1 with TRBJ2-7; 7 bases line up with TRBD2. This CDR3 is built from 14 residues. CDR1 and CDR2 (germline): DFQATT, SNEGSKA (reference sequence). V was clipped by 7 bases and J by 7 bases; unmatched bases: 16.

The chain employs TRBV12-3 or TRBV12-4 and TRBJ2-5, with 7 nucleotides matching TRBD1. The CDR3 sequence is 15 residues long. J was trimmed by 2 bases and V by 6 bases; bases with no gene match: 9. The CDR3 bases are TGTGCCAGCAGGCGGGCCCCGGGACAGCAAGAGACCCAGTACTTC. Its translation is CASRRAPGQQETQYF.

The genes are TRBV3-1 and TRBJ1-3, with D unclear. Germline V lookup: CDR1 LGHDT, CDR2 YNNKEL (reference sequence). V lost 0 bases and J 7 bases, leaving 16 bases between the germline ends. CDR3 length: 16 amino acids. DNA for the CDR3: TGTGCCAGCAGCCAAGAAGGAGGTTTAACCTTTAACACCATATATTTT. Its protein is CASSQEGGLTFNTIYF.

V gene TRBV20-1 combines with J gene TRBJ2-1; D ambiguous. Per germline, CDR1 DFQATT and CDR2 SNEGSKA (reference sequence). V was shortened by 2 bases and J by 6 bases, with 14 bases between the two germline ends. This CDR3 comprises 14 residues. The CDR3, as DNA: TGCAGTGCTAGATCCGGGCACTCTCTCAATGAGCAGTTCTTC. This codes for CSARSGHSLNEQFF.

J is TRBJ2-1 and V is TRBV12-3 or TRBV12-4, with D possibly being TRBD1 (5 bases). There are 15 residues in the CDR3. V was pared by 3 bases and J by 5 bases, with 14 bases between. The CDR3 DNA reads as TGTGCCAGCAGTTTCGAAGGGGCCATTAACAATGAGCAGTTCTTC. Its protein is CASSFEGAINNEQFF.

The V and J genes are TRBV9 and TRBJ1-2, with a tentative D call TRBD1 (5 bases). The germline V gene has CDR1 SGDLS and CDR2 YYNGEE. The V gene lost 0 bases and the J gene lost 1 base, with 10 bases spanning the gap. This CDR3 has 15 residues. The CDR3 reads CASSVATTVNYGYTF. CDR3 nucleotide sequence: TGTGCCAGCAGCGTAGCTACGACAGTTAACTATGGCTACACCTTC.

The rearrangement joins TRBV27 to TRBJ2-1; D is unresolved. CDR3 length equals 13 residues. Germline CDR1 MNHEY, CDR2 SMNVEV (reference sequence). Trimming removed 6 bases at V and 4 bases at J, with 10 bases between. The CDR3 DNA follows: TGTGCCAGCAGGCCTTCTGTGTACAATGAGCAGTTCTTC. This translates into CASRPSVYNEQFF.

The chain carries TRBV7-8 and TRBJ2-2; a possible D gene is TRBD1 (6 bases). The CDR3 sequence is 13 residues long. CDR1 is SGHVS, CDR2 FQNEAQ, per germline. Deletions cut 5 bases from V and 6 bases from J, with 10 bases between. CDR3 DNA sequence: TGTGCCAGCAGCCCGGACAGCCCCGGGGAGCTGTTTTTT. It translates to CASSPDSPGELFF.

The chain couples TRBV29-1 to TRBJ2-6; D remains unclear. The CDR3 loop spans 14 amino acids. The V gene lost 4 bases and the J gene lost 1 base, with 8 bases spanning the gap. Germline-derived CDR1 and CDR2 are SQVTM and ANQGSEA. DNA of the CDR3: TGCAGCGTTGCATTAGGGTCTGGGGCCAACGTCCTGACTTTC. Encoded protein: CSVALGSGANVLTF.

The gene calls are TRBV11-3 and TRBJ2-2; 16 bases line up with TRBD2. CDR1 is SGHNT, CDR2 YENEEA, per germline. Unmatched junction bases numbered 9, after V lost 5 bases and J lost 6 bases. The CDR3 loop spans 18 amino acids. CDR3 sequence: CASSPTPGTSGGAGELFF. DNA for the CDR3: TGTGCCAGCAGCCCAACCCCCGGGACTAGCGGGGGGGCCGGGGAGCTGTTTTTT.

The V and J genes are TRBV29-1 and TRBJ2-1, with 12 bases lining up with TRBD2. The V segment lost 7 bases and the J segment 14 bases; nucleotides outside the gene matches: 9. Germline V gene sequence: CDR1 SQVTM, CDR2 ANQGSEA. The CDR3 consists of 12 residues. CDR3 nucleotides: TGCAGCGCCAGGACTAGCGGGGATGTCAAGTTCTTC. Translated, it gives CSARTSGDVKFF.

The V and J genes are TRBV20-1 and TRBJ2-7; tentative D call: TRBD2 (6 bases). Looked up from germline, CDR1 is DFQATT and CDR2 is SNEGSKA (reference sequence). The CDR3 loop spans 11 amino acids. With 7 bases removed from V and 6 bases from J, the gap between germline ends came to 13 bases. CDR3 nucleotide sequence: TGCAGTGTCGTCCGGGGGAGCGAGCAGTACTTC. Protein sequence: CSVVRGSEQYF.

The genes are TRBV6-5 and TRBJ1-1; D unresolved. CDR3 size: 12 residues. The V end was cut by 8 bases, the J end by 0 bases, with 7 bases between. Germline V gene data show CDR1 as MNHEY and CDR2 as SVGAGI. The CDR3 DNA sequence: TGTGCCAGCGAGGGAATGAACACTGAAGCTTTCTTT. Its protein product is CASEGMNTEAFF.

The genes are TRBV5-4 and TRBJ2-5; no clear D gene. Germline CDR1 reads SGHNT; CDR2 reads YYREEE (reference sequence). CDR3 length: 14 residues. The V gene lost 4 bases and the J gene lost 1 base, with 11 bases spanning the gap. CDR3 residues: CASSAKTPQETQYF. For the CDR3, the DNA is TGTGCCAGCAGCGCCAAGACACCCCAAGAGACCCAGTACTTC.

This clonotype was detected only once. The chain has TRBV20-1 and TRBJ1-2, with a tentative D call TRBD1 (5 bases). V was shortened by 4 bases and J by 7 bases, with 25 bases between the two germline ends. This CDR3 has 16 amino acids. From germline, CDR1 is DFQATT and CDR2 SNEGSKA (reference sequence). In DNA, the CDR3 is TGCAGTGCTAACCCCCCCCAGGGAGGAGCGCGTGGTGGCTACACCTTC. This codes for CSANPPQGGARGGYTF.

The chain links TRBV11-2 to TRBJ2-6; possibly TRBD1 or TRBD2 for D (5 bases each). V was trimmed by 6 bases and J by 4 bases, leaving 13 bases between them. Germline lookup yields CDR1 SGHAT and CDR2 FQNNGV. The length of the CDR3 is 15 residues. As DNA, the CDR3 is TGTGCCAGCAGAAGAGGGGAAAGCGGGGCCAACGTCCTGACTTTC. Its protein product is CASRRGESGANVLTF.

The chain uses TRBV20-1 and TRBJ2-7; D might be TRBD2 (7 bases). Trimming pared 6 bases from V and 5 bases from J, leaving 17 bases between. CDR1 is DFQATT, CDR2 SNEGSKA, per germline (reference sequence). This CDR3 region has 13 residues. CDR3 sequence reads: CSASPGGLHEQYF. The CDR3 DNA reads TGCAGTGCCTCTCCCGGGGGGCTCCACGAGCAGTACTTC.

V gene TRBV6-1 combines with J gene TRBJ2-5, with 12 bases that match TRBD2. CDR1 and CDR2 (germline): MNHNS, SASEGT. Trimming removed 5 bases from V and 5 bases from J; junction bases left unmatched: 9. This CDR3 has 16 residues. CDR3 sequence (DNA): TGTGCCAGCAGTCAGACTAGCGGGGGTCCTACGGAGACCCAGTACTTC. Its protein product is CASSQTSGGPTETQYF.

V usage is TRBV9 and J usage is TRBJ2-3; unclear D gene. This CDR3 is built from 15 residues. The V end was cut by 0 bases, the J end by 2 bases, with 10 bases between. Germline V gene lookup returns CDR1 SGDLS and CDR2 YYNGEE. The CDR3 spells CASSVVSSATDTQYF. The DNA of the CDR3 is TGTGCCAGCAGCGTAGTTTCCTCAGCCACAGATACGCAGTATTTT.